This is a list of T cell receptor beta chains from one sample in a study of PD-1 blockade in classical Hodgkin lymphoma. Some clones are missing from TCRdb's copy, which holds only in-frame ones; the method was immunoSEQ multiplex PCR. Among more than 75,000 clones listed, roughly 91% were seen once. Sequencing was performed on peripheral blood mononuclear cells (PBMCs), taken before the fourth cycle of nivolumab. The receptors come from a human donor with classical Hodgkin lymphoma. CDR3s include the opening cysteine and the closing phenylalanine or tryptophan. D genes are given only for firm matches.

v_call	j_call	d_call	cdr3_nt	cdr3_aa
TRBV19	TRBJ1-5	.	TGTGCCAGTAGACATATACAGGGTGCGGGACTTTATAGCAATCAGCCCCAGCATTTT	CASRHIQGAGLYSNQPQHF
TRBV5-1	TRBJ1-4	.	TGCGCCAGCAGCTTCGGGCTACGGGATGAAAAACTGTTTTTT	CASSFGLRDEKLFF
TRBV5-6	TRBJ2-7	TRBD1	TGTGCCAGCAGCTTGGGGGCAGGGGGCAATAATCCCTACGAGCAGTACTTC	CASSLGAGGNNPYEQYF
TRBV30	TRBJ2-7	TRBD2	TGTGCCTGGAGGCGTAATCTGGCGGGAGGGCCTAACGAGCAGTACTTC	CAWRRNLAGGPNEQYF
TRBV7-2	TRBJ2-1	.	TGTGCCAGCAGCTTTCTGTACAATGAGCAGTTCTTC	CASSFLYNEQFF
TRBV6-5	TRBJ2-1	.	TGTGCCAGCCACCCGGGACCAGCGACCAATGAGCAGTTCTTC	CASHPGPATNEQFF
TRBV6-9	TRBJ1-2	.	TGTGCCAGCAGTTACAGCCTTAACTATGGCTACACCTTC	CASSYSLNYGYTF
TRBV5-1	TRBJ2-5	.	TGCGCCAGCAGCCTTCGAGGGGTTGGAGAGACCCAGTACTTC	CASSLRGVGETQYF
TRBV7-9	TRBJ1-5	.	TGTGCCAGCGGAACCGGGAGAGGGAATCAGCCCCAGCATTTT	CASGTGRGNQPQHF
TRBV18	TRBJ1-2	.	TGTGCCAGCTCTGTGGGGTCTGGCTACACCTTC	CASSVGSGYTF
TRBV27	TRBJ2-7	TRBD2	TGTGCCAGCAGTTTTTCAGCGGGAGGGACCTACGAGCAGTACTTC	CASSFSAGGTYEQYF
TRBV7-6	TRBJ2-3	.	TGTGCCAGCAGCTTAATGTTCGACCGGGGAGGAGATACGCAGTATTTT	CASSLMFDRGGDTQYF
TRBV2	TRBJ2-7	TRBD1	TGTGCCAGCAGTGAAAGAGGCGGGACAGGGGGCTTTGAGCAGTACTTC	CASSERGGTGGFEQYF
TRBV13	TRBJ1-5	.	TGTGCCAGCAGCGTGGCAGGGGATAGCAATCAGCCCCAGCATTTT	CASSVAGDSNQPQHF
TRBV5-1	TRBJ2-5	.	TGCGCCAGCAGACGTACCGGCCTCCAAGAGACCCAGTACTTC	CASRRTGLQETQYF
TRBV5-1	TRBJ2-1	.	TGCGCCAGCAGCTTGGCATCCTACAATGAGCAGTTCTTC	CASSLASYNEQFF
TRBV5-1	TRBJ1-4	TRBD1	TGCGCCAGCAGCCTCGGATCGGGACAGGGGCTCTTTGGTGAAAAACTGTTTTTT	CASSLGSGQGLFGEKLFF
TRBV6-1	TRBJ2-7	.	TGTGCCAGCACCCTTCTAGGGGCCTACGAGCAGTACTTC	CASTLLGAYEQYF
TRBV5-1	TRBJ2-1	.	TGCGCCAGCAGCTTAGATACCTACAATGAGCAGTTCTTC	CASSLDTYNEQFF
TRBV14	TRBJ2-7	TRBD2	TGTGCCAGCAGCCCACGACTAGCGGGACACGAGCAGTACTTC	CASSPRLAGHEQYF
TRBV7-8	TRBJ2-6	TRBD1	TGTGCCAGCAGCGTGGACAGGGACTCTGGGGCCAACGTCCTGACTTTC	CASSVDRDSGANVLTF
TRBV6-5	TRBJ2-2	.	TGTGCCAGCAGTTACCAGTCAACCGGGGAGCTGTTTTTT	CASSYQSTGELFF